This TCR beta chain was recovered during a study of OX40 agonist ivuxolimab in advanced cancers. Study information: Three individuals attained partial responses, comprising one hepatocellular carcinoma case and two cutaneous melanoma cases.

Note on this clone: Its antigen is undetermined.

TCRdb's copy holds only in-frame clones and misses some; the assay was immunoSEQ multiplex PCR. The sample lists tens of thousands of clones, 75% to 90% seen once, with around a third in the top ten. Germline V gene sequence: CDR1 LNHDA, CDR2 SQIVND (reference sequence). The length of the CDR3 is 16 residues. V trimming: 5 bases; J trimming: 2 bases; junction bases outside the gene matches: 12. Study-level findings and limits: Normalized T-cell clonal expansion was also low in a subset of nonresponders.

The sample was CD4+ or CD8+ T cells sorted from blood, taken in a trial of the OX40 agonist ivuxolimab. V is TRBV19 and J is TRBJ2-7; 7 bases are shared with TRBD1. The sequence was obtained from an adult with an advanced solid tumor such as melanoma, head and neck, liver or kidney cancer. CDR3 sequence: CASSEPPRTGTYEQYF. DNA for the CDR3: TGTGCCAGTAGTGAACCCCCCCGGACAGGTACCTACGAGCAGTACTTC.